This note documents a single T cell receptor beta chain sequence. This clone was seen just once. Its cognate antigen has yet to be identified. No clone much larger than this one lies a single base away; base qualities are absent. The sample originates from a study of technical replicates of blood from a handful of donors (dated by TCRdb to 2016 to 2017). The germline V gene specifies SGHTA as CDR1 and FQGNSA as CDR2. Counted from cysteine to phenylalanine, this CDR3 has 17 amino acids. Only the CDR3 portion is preserved as DNA: 51 bases, with reading frame beginning at the first base. From V the trimming removes 3 bases and from J it removes 8 bases, while the gene matches leave 11 bases of the junction unaccounted for. The library was produced with the immunoSEQ multiplex PCR assay. TCRdb retrieved this table from immuneACCESS and kept in-frame rearrangements only. Not all clones are present; in checked studies, unresolved V genes account for under half, and no reason is known for the remainder. The sample table contains 55,000 to 75,000 clones; only one count was recorded for around 91% of them. The ten largest make up approximately 4% of the sample.

The sequencing input was PBMCs. The TCR originated in a human donor in good health. Some clones in this sample may be carry-over from other donors' samples. The receptor chain draws on TRBV7-2 and TRBJ2-2; the junction holds 11 bases that match TRBD2. The CDR3 has the sequence CASSFLGLAASGGELFF. In nucleotide form, the sequence is TGTGCCAGCAGCTTTTTGGGACTAGCGGCCTCTGGGGGGGAGCTGTTTTTT.